This TCR beta chain was identified during a study of persistence of HIV-infected CD4 T cells. Study findings and constraints: Antigen-responding cells were enriched for degenerate expanded CDR3beta sequences.

Sequencing used immunoSEQ version 4 in survey mode. Assay used: immunoSEQ multiplex PCR; TCRdb lists only in-frame clones, some missing. The sample records 19,000 or so clones, less than 75% being singletons. The CDR3 extends over 14 amino acids. The V end was cut by 6 bases, the J end by 8 bases, with 19 bases between. In germline, CDR1 is SQVTM, CDR2 ANQGSEA. The stimulus was an HIV-1 Gag 15-mer peptide pool, 1 ug/peptide/mL. Sorting of responding CD4+ T cells relied on upregulated CD40 ligand together with CD69. Donors had undetectable plasma HIV-1 RNA, under 50 copies/mL, for 4+ years. Remarks on this clone: Its antigen is undetermined.

This clonotype was obtained from an adult woman with HIV who was CMV-seropositive. Sequencing used CD4+ T cells sorted from PBMCs after roughly 19-hour stimulation, obtained from a patient who received antiretroviral therapy. The chain has TRBV29-1 and TRBJ1-4; D remains ambiguous. DNA for the CDR3: TGCAGCGTCTTAACCCCACATCAGGCCGAAAAACTGTTTTTT. Translating gives CSVLTPHQAEKLFF.